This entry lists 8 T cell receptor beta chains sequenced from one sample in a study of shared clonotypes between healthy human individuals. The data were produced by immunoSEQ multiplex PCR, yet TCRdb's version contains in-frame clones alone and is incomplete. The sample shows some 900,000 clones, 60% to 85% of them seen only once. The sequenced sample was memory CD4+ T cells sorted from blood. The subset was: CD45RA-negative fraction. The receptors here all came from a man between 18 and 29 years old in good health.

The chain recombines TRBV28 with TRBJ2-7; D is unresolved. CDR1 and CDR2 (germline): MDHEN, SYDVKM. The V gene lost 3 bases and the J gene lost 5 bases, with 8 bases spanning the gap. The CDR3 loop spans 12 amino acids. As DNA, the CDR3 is TGTGCCAGCAGTTTGGCAGCGAACGAGCAGTACTTC. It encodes CASSLAANEQYF.

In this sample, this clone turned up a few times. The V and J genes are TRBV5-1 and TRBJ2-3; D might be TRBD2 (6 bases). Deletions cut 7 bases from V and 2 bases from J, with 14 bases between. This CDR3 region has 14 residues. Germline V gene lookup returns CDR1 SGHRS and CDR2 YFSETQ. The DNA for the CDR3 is TGCGCCAGCGCGGGGACTGACTTCACAGATACGCAGTATTTT. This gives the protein CASAGTDFTDTQYF.

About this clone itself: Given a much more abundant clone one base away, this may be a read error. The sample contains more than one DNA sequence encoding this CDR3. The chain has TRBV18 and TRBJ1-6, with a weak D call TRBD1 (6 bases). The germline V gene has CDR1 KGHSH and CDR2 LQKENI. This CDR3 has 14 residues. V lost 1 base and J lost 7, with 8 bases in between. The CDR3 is CASSPQGGNSPLHF. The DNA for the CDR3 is TGTGCCAGCTCACCACAGGGGGGCAATTCACCCCTCCACTTT.

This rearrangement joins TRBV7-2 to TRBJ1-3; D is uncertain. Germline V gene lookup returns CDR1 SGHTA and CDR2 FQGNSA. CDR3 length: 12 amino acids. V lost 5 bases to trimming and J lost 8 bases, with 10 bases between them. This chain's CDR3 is CASSPTRDTIYF. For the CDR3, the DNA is TGTGCCAGCAGCCCGACCCGGGACACCATATATTTT.

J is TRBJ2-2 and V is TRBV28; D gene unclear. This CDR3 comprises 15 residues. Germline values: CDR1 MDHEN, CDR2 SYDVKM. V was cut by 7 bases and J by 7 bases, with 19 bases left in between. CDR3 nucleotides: TGTGCCAGCAACATGGGCGTCGGGTTCGTCGGGGAGCTGTTTTTT. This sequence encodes CASNMGVGFVGELFF.

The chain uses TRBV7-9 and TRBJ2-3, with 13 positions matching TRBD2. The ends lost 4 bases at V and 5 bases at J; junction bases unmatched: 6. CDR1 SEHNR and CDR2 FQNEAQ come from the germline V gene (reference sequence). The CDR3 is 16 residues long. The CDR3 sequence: CASSSGLAGILDTQYF. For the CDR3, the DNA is TGTGCCAGCAGCTCGGGACTAGCGGGGATACTAGATACGCAGTATTTT.

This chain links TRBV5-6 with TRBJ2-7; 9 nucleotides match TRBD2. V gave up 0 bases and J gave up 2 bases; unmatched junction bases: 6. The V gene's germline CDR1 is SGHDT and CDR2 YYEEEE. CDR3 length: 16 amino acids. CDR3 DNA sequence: TGTGCCAGCAGCTTGGACGGGACTAGCAGGCCCTACGAGCAGTACTTC. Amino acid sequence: CASSLDGTSRPYEQYF.

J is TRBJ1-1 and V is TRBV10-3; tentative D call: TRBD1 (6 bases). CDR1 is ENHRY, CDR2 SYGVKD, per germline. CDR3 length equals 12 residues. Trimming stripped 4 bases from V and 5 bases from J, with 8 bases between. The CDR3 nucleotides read TGTGCCATCAGTGGACAGGTGACTGAAGCTTTCTTT. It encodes CAISGQVTEAFF.